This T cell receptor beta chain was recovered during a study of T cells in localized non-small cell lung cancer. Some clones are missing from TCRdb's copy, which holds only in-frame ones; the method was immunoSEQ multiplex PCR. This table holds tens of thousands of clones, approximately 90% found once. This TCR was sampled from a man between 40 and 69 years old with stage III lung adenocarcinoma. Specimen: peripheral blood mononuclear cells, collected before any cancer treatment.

CDR3 sequence (DNA): TGTGCCAGCAGCTTAAGGGCGGGAAACATTCAGTACTTC. Translated: CASSLRAGNIQYF. The genes are TRBV5-6 and TRBJ2-4, with D possibly TRBD2 on 5 matching bases. CDR3 size: 13 residues. Germline V gene data show CDR1 as SGHDT and CDR2 as YYEEEE. V lost 2 bases to trimming and J lost 6 bases, with 9 bases between them.